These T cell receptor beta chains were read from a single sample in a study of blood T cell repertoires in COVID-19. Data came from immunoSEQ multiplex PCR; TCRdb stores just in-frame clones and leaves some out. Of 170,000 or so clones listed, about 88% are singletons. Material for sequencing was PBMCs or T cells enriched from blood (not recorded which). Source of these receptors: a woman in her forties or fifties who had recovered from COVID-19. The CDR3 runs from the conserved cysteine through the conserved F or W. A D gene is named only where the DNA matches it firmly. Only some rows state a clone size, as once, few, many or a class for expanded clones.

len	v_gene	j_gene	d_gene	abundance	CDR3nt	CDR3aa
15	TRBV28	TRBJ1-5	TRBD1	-	TGTGCCAGCAGACCTTCCGGGACAGTGCATCAGCCCCAGCATTTT	CASRPSGTVHQPQHF
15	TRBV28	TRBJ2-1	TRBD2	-	TGTGCCAGCATTGGGGGAGGGATTTCCTACAATGAGCAGTTCTTC	CASIGGGISYNEQFF
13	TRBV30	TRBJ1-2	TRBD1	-	TGTGCCTGGGCCCGGGACAGTGACTATGGCTACACCTTC	CAWARDSDYGYTF
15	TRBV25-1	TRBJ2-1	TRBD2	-	TGTGCCAGTGCCGGACTAGCGACATCCTACAATGAGCAGTTCTTC	CASAGLATSYNEQFF
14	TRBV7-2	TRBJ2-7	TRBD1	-	TGTGCCAGCAGCGAACAGGGGAACTCCTACGAGCAGTACTTC	CASSEQGNSYEQYF
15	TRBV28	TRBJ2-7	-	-	TGTGCCAGCAGTTTTTCTCCAGGGCGGCACTACGAGCAGTACTTC	CASSFSPGRHYEQYF
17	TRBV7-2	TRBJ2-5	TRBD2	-	TGTGCCAGCAGCTCCCAACCCGGGACTAGCGGGAGAGAGACCCAGTACTTC	CASSSQPGTSGRETQYF
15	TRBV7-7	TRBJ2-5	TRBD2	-	TGTGCTAGCAGCCCCCCGGGACTAGCAGGGGAGACCCAGTACTTC	CASSPPGLAGETQYF
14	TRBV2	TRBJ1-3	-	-	TGTGCCAGCAGTGAAAGGCGGTCTGGAAACACCATATATTTT	CASSERRSGNTIYF
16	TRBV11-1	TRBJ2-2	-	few	TGTGCCAGCAGCCCCCTCCGAGGGTCGAACACCGGGGAGCTGTTTTTT	CASSPLRGSNTGELFF
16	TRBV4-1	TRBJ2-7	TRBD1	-	TGCGCCAGCAGCAAAGGAGCTGGACAGGCCTCCTACGAGCAGTACTTC	CASSKGAGQASYEQYF
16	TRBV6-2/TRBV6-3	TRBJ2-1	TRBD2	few	TGTGCCAGCAGCGCTCCGGGACTAGCGGGAGGAGGGGAGCAGTTCTTC	CASSAPGLAGGGEQFF
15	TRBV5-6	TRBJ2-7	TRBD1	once	TGTGCCAGCAGCTACGACCCCGGGACAGACTACGAGCAGTACTTC	CASSYDPGTDYEQYF
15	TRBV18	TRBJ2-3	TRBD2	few	TGTGCCAGCTCACCATCAGCGGGAAGCACAGATACGCAGTATTTT	CASSPSAGSTDTQYF
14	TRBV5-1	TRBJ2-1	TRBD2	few	TGCGCCAGCAGCTTGCCATCGGGAGGGAATGAGCAGTTCTTC	CASSLPSGGNEQFF
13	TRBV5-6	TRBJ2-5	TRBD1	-	TGTGCCAGCAGTCGCGACAGGGGAGAGACCCAGTACTTC	CASSRDRGETQYF
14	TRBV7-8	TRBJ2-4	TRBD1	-	TGTGCCAGCACCCAGGACAGGAGAAAAAACATTCAGTACTTC	CASTQDRRKNIQYF
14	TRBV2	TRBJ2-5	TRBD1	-	TGTGCCAGCAGTTCCGACAGGGGGCATGAGACCCAGTACTTC	CASSSDRGHETQYF
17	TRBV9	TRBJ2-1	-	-	TGTGCCAGCAGCCCAAGGGGAGGGGGAGAAAGCAGGAATGAGCAGTTCTTC	CASSPRGGGESRNEQFF
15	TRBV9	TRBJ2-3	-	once	TGTGCCAGCAGCGTAGGGGCGGGTAGCACAGATACGCAGTATTTT	CASSVGAGSTDTQYF
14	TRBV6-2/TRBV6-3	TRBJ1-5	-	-	TGTGCCAGCAGTTACTCGTCAGACAATCAGCCCCAGCATTTT	CASSYSSDNQPQHF
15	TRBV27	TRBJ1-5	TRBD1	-	TGTGCCAGCAGTTTTACGGAACAGGGGTATCAGCCCCAGCATTTT	CASSFTEQGYQPQHF